Presented here are 5 T cell receptor beta chains from one specimen sequenced in a study of early T cells in non-severe SARS-CoV-2 infection. MiXCR, applied by TCRdb to the 5' RACE reads, yields one record per CDR3 protein. The sample has approximately 28,000 distinct CDR3 sequences, less than 6.5% seen once; the top ten hold 34%. The sequenced sample was whole blood, obtained at baseline. These receptors originate from an adult who was a healthcare worker with PCR-confirmed SARS-CoV-2 infection or an uninfected control (not recorded which).

A remark on this clonotype: One end of the junction does not line up with germline, which may come from a read error. The J gene is TRBJ2-7, the V gene TRBV20-1, with TRBD1 matching 9 bases. Per germline, CDR1 DFQATT and CDR2 SNEGSKA (reference sequence). The CDR3 length is 14 residues. The CDR3 sequence: CRALGQGVTYEQYF. CDR3 coding DNA: TGCCGTGCGTTGGGACAGGGTGTAACCTACGAGCAGTACTTC.

There are many counts of this clonotype. This chain uses TRBV5-1 with TRBJ2-7; 8 bases agree with TRBD1. Losses at the gene ends were 2 bases for V and 5 bases for J; bases not matched to a gene: 6. CDR1 and CDR2 (germline): SGHRS, YFSETQ. The CDR3 length is 14 residues. The CDR3 reads CASSFQGARNEQYF. The CDR3, as DNA: TGCGCCAGCAGCTTTCAGGGGGCGCGGAACGAGCAGTACTTC.

The chain uses TRBV5-6 and TRBJ2-7; D uncertain. The CDR3 has 13 amino acids. Between the trimmed V and J ends, which lost 7 bases and 4 bases, there was a span of 15 bases. Germline V gene lookup returns CDR1 SGHDT and CDR2 YYEEEE. The CDR3, as DNA: TGTGCCAGCGGCCGTAGGGAAGGGTACGAGCAGTACTTC. Protein: CASGRREGYEQYF.

This clonotype was observed at least ten times. V gene TRBV20-1 combines with J gene TRBJ2-7; 9 bases align to TRBD1. The CDR3 is made up of 16 amino acids. The germline V gene has CDR1 DFQATT and CDR2 SNEGSKA (reference sequence). The ends lost 5 bases at V and 0 bases at J; junction bases unmatched: 11. CDR3 sequence reads: CSAAQGASTLSYEQYF. CDR3 sequence (DNA): TGCAGTGCTGCACAGGGGGCCTCCACCCTCTCCTACGAGCAGTACTTC.

At least ten counts were recorded for this clonotype. This chain uses TRBV5-1 with TRBJ2-2; the D gene could be TRBD1 or TRBD2 (5 bases each). Looked up from germline, CDR1 is SGHRS and CDR2 is YFSETQ. The CDR3 is 16 amino acids. V was trimmed by 0 bases and J by 0 bases, leaving 9 bases between them. The CDR3 nucleotides are TGCGCCAGCAGCTTGGGTGGGACCACGAACACCGGGGAGCTGTTTTTT. It encodes CASSLGGTTNTGELFF.